This T cell receptor beta chain was captured in a study of shared clonotypes between healthy human individuals (dated by TCRdb to the early 2020s). About the investigation overall: The cohort included three men and a couple of women between 18 and 49 years of age. Per donor, three plates each were used for CD4 naive and CD4 memory, two for CD8 naive, and one for CD8 memory. The study deeply sequenced blood TCR repertoires of roughly five healthy adults to estimate repertoire size and the extent of clonotype sharing between individuals. To increase sequencing depth and limit assay-specific biases, different laboratories used diverse techniques to prepare libraries and sequence TCR repertoires. Between about 0.94 and 10 billion PBMCs per donor were obtained by leukapheresis.

According to the germline V gene, CDR1 reads MGHRA and CDR2 reads YSYEKL. Counted from cysteine to phenylalanine, this CDR3 has 15 amino acids. Just the 45-base CDR3 DNA is kept, in frame starting at base 1. V is pruned by 2 bases and J by 5 bases, leaving 4 bases of the junction without a gene match. With respect to this clone: Its antigen has not been determined. No base quality information exists; no much larger clone differs at one position.

Broader findings and caveats from the paper: Even with the large sequencing depth, rarefaction of the sorted-subset datasets indicated that sequencing was incomplete. Because the study included a small number of donors, the genetic and exposure-history diversity represented was limited. Pairwise subsampling led to the expectation that sequencing depth would affect the degree of clonotype sharing among donors. Clonotypes shared by all four sorted-subset donors showed higher generation probabilities than non-shared clonotypes. Around 5.4% of naive CD4, around 3.5% of naive CD8, 2% to 2.5% of memory CD4, and 0.4% of memory CD8 clonotypes were shared across several donors. Sampling was limited to blood, and TCR repertoires in tissue likely differ from TCR repertoires in blood. Naive subsets generally had larger estimated clonotype richness than memory subsets.

The donors were healthy, HIV-negative adults who had no recently reported acute infections or vaccinations. Every donor was a Caucasian adult residing in Nashville, Tennessee, USA. CD4+ T cells were enriched by magnetic negative selection; naive cells were then positively selected on CD45RA, and the negative fraction formed the memory subset. Blood was collected by leukapheresis, and PBMCs were isolated by Ficoll-Histopaque density gradient centrifugation and then cryopreserved in liquid nitrogen vapor phase. Analytical flow cytometry was used to check the purity and quantity of every magnetically sorted T cell population. Each sorted fraction had its genomic DNA isolated and then quantified by UV absorbance on a Nanodrop 2000c. Using the deep immunoSEQ assay, multiplex PCR amplified TCR CDR3 regions from genomic DNA. Extracted genomic DNA from each cell subset was spread evenly across all wells of several immunoSEQ 96-well plates, with each plate serving as a replicate. Each replicate PCR for sorted subsets received approximately 220 ng genomic DNA, equal to around 32,000 T cell genomes. Purified libraries were quantified with a Qubit 3.0 fluorometer, sized on a Bioanalyzer 2100, and re-quantified with the KAPA Library Quantification kit. Every immunoSEQ 96-well plate was sequenced on a dedicated single-read 150-cycle Illumina NextSeq 550 flow cell. Under the source paper's analysis protocol: The immunoSEQ output contained only junctional sequences without quality scores, so filtering could not match that applied to full-length reads. Sequences were annotated with PyIR, a Python wrapper for IgBLAST v1.9, and V/J genes and CDR3 were assigned using IMGT germline references. Reads were removed for weak V/J assignments (E-value above 1e-6), missing CDR3, stop codons, out-of-frame junctions, or ambiguous translated residues. V3J clonotypes were defined as sequences sharing the same inferred V gene, J gene, and CDR3 amino acid sequence. The percentage overlap between two repertoires was calculated by dividing the number of shared unique clonotypes by the size of the smaller repertoire. RTK rarefaction, the Chao1 estimator, and Recon v2.1 estimates of unobserved clonotypes were used to assess repertoire richness. OLGA was used to compute generation probabilities for all TCRbeta clonotypes that the gDNA method yielded from a handful of donors. Here the immuneACCESS table is served through TCRdb, limited to in-frame sequences with V and J called. Missing clones are a known gap in these copies; in checked studies unresolved V genes cover under half, and the rest lacks a known reason. For V, J and clone size, that table is used; D and trimming come from the DNA. For this sample there are 180,000 or so clones; approximately 92% appear just once. Approximately 0.07% of the sample is in the top ten clones.

Sequencing input: naive CD4+ T cells sorted from blood. The sample's cell subset or site label, decoded: CD45RA+ positively selected. Here the chain combines TRBV4-1 and TRBJ2-3, and 10 junctional nucleotides match TRBD1. The source of this sequence is a woman in her thirties in good health. The CDR3 reads CASSQPGQGLDTQYF. The DNA sequence follows: TGCGCCAGCAGCCAACCGGGACAGGGGTTAGATACGCAGTATTTT.